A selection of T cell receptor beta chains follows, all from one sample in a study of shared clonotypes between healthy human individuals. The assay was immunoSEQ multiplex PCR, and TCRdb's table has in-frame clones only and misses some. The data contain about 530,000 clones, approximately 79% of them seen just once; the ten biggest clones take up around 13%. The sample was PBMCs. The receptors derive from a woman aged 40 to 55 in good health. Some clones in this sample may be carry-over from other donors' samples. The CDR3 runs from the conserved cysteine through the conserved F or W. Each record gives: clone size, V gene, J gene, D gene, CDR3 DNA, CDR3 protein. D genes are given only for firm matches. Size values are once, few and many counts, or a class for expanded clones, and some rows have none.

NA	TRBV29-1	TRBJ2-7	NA	TGCAGCGTTAATCGGGGAGGTAGGGGTTACGAGCAGTACTTC	CSVNRGGRGYEQYF
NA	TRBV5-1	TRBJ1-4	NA	TGCGCCAGCAGCTTCGGGGAATCACGTGAAAAACTGTTTTTT	CASSFGESREKLFF
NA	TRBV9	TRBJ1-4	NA	TGTGCCAGCAGCGTTGGGTCGGATGAAAAACTGTTTTTT	CASSVGSDEKLFF
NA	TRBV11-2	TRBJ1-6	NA	TGTGCCAGCAGCTTAGATAATTCACCCCTCCACTTT	CASSLDNSPLHF
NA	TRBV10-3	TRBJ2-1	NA	TGTGCCATCAGTGAGCTCTCGGGCACCTACAATGAGCAGTTCTTC	CAISELSGTYNEQFF
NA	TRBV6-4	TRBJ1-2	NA	TGTGCCAGCAGTGACTCGGTTTCCGAAGGACGCTACACCTTC	CASSDSVSEGRYTF
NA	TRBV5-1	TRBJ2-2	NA	TGCGCCAGCAGCTTGCGGCAGGGCGGGACCGGGGAGCTGTTTTTT	CASSLRQGGTGELFF
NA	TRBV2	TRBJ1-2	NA	TGTGCCTGGGCCCGCGGGGGCTATGGCTACACCTTC	CAWARGGYGYTF
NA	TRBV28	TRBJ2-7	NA	TGTGCCAGCAGTCCCTCAGGCACCTACGAGCAGTACTTC	CASSPSGTYEQYF
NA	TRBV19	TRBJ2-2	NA	TGTGCCAGTAGCCCATATCCGCAGGGGAACACCGGGGAGCTGTTTTTT	CASSPYPQGNTGELFF
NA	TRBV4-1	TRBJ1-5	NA	TGCGCCAGCAGCCACCCCAGCCCAGGGTGGAATCAGCCCCAGCATTTT	CASSHPSPGWNQPQHF
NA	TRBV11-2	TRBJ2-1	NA	TGTGCCAGCAGCTTAGGGAGCGGAGCTTACAATGAGCAGTTCTTC	CASSLGSGAYNEQFF
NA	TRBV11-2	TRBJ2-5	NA	TGTGCCAGCAGCCCTACATCACCAGCAGAGACCCAGTACTTC	CASSPTSPAETQYF
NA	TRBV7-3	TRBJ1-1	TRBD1	TGTGCCAGCAGCCCAAACAGGGGTGGCACTGAAGCTTTCTTT	CASSPNRGGTEAFF
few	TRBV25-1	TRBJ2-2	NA	TGTGCCAGCATGGACGGGGAGCTGTTTTTT	CASMDGELFF
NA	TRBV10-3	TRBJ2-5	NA	TGTGCCATCAGTCCCGGGACCCTGGGGTTAGAGACCCAGTACTTC	CAISPGTLGLETQYF
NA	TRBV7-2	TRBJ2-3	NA	TGTGCCAGCAGCATCGTCAGGGGTCGGGCAGATACGCAGTATTTT	CASSIVRGRADTQYF
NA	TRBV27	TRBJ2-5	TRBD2	TGTGCCAGCAGCCCCTGGGGAAGGATAGCGGGAGGTGGGGAGACCCAGTACTTC	CASSPWGRIAGGGETQYF
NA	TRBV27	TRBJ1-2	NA	TGTGCCAGCAGTTTCGGTCGGGAAAACTATGGCTACACCTTC	CASSFGRENYGYTF
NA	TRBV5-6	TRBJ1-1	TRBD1	TGTGCCAGCAGCTCTAGGGACAGGGGGTCCCTAACGACTGAAGCTTTCTTT	CASSSRDRGSLTTEAFF
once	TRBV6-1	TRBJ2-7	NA	TGTGCCAGCAGGGGCTGGTGGGGGGCCTACGAGCAGTACTTC	CASRGWWGAYEQYF
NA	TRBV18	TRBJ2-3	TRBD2	TGTGCCAGCTCACCACCAGGGAGGGCAGATACGCAGTATTTT	CASSPPGRADTQYF
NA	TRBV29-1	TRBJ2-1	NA	TGCAGCGTCCGAGACCCCCGCGCCGAGCAGTTCTTC	CSVRDPRAEQFF
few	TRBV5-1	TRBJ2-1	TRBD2	TGCGCCAGCAGCTTGAAGGGCCCCGGGACTAGCGCTATCAATGAGCAGTTCTTC	CASSLKGPGTSAINEQFF
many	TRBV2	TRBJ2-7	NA	TGTGCCAGCAGTGACCGACGGGAAACTCGTTACGAGCAGTACTTC	CASSDRRETRYEQYF
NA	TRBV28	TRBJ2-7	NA	TGTGCCAGCAGTTTAGTAGGGAGCTCCTACGAGCAGTACTTC	CASSLVGSSYEQYF
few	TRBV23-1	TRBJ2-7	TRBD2	TGCGCCAGCAGTCAATCGGTTAGCGGGAGGGTCCACGAGCAGTACTTC	CASSQSVSGRVHEQYF
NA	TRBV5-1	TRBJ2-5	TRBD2	TGCGCCAGCAGCGGGGGGACTAGCGGTCGAGAGACCCAGTACTTC	CASSGGTSGRETQYF
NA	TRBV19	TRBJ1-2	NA	TGTGCCAGTAGTACCCGACGGGACCTTGGCTACACCTTC	CASSTRRDLGYTF
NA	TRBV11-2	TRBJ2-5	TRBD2	TGTGCCAGCCGGGGGGAGGGCAAGGTCCAAGAGACCCAGTACTTC	CASRGEGKVQETQYF
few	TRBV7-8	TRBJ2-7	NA	TGTGCCAGCAGCTTAGCCTCAGGGTCCTACGAGCAGTACTTC	CASSLASGSYEQYF
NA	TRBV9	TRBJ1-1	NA	TGTGCCAGCAGCGTAGCTGGCGTGACAGGTTGGACTGAAGCTTTCTTT	CASSVAGVTGWTEAFF
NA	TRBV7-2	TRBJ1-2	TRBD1	TGTGCCAGCAGCAAAGACAGGGGCGAAAACTATGGCTACACCTTC	CASSKDRGENYGYTF
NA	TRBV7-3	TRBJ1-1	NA	TGTGCCAGCAGCTTGACGGGACGGGACACTGAAGCTTTCTTT	CASSLTGRDTEAFF
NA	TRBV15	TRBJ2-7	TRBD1	TGTGCCACCAGCAGTGACCGGACAGGGGGCGCAAAGCAGTACTTC	CATSSDRTGGAKQYF
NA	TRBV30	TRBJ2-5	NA	TGTGCCTGGAGTTGGGACATACAAGAGACCCAGTACTTC	CAWSWDIQETQYF
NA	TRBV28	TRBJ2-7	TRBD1	TGTGCCAGCAGTTTTCCCGGGGACAGGGACTACGAGCAGTACTTC	CASSFPGDRDYEQYF
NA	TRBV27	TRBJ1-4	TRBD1	TGTGCCAGCAGTTTAGTGGGACAGGGTAATGAAAAACTGTTTTTT	CASSLVGQGNEKLFF
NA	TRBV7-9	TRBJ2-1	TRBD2	TGTGCCAGCAGCGGAGTGGTACTAGCGGGAGGTGAGCAGTTCTTC	CASSGVVLAGGEQFF